This TCR beta chain is from a study of CD8 T cells in ankylosing spondylitis. Findings and limits, study-wide: A TCR beta motif made of 7 to 9 highly homologous variants seemed typical of ankylosing spondylitis blood.

J was trimmed by 0 bases and V by 4 bases; bases with no gene match: 4. This CDR3 is 17 amino acids long. Germline CDR1 is SGHRS and CDR2 is YFSETQ. A quantitative 5'-RACE method, one with molecular barcodes, was used to make TCR beta libraries. TCRdb used MiXCR to reprocess the 5' RACE reads, holding one entry per CDR3 protein. In the table there are roughly 440,000 distinct CDR3 sequences, 17% of which are singletons. Comment on this clonotype: Its cognate antigen is unknown.

The V gene is TRBV5-1, the J gene TRBJ2-1; 13 bases are shared with TRBD2. This TCR was recovered from a male donor with ankylosing spondylitis. The sample was blood, either unsorted or a sorted T cell fraction (not recorded which). The CDR3 protein is CASSVLAGGFSYNEQFF. The DNA for the CDR3 is TGCGCCAGCAGCGTACTAGCGGGGGGGTTCTCCTACAATGAGCAGTTCTTC.